A selection of T cell receptor beta chains follows, all from one sample in a study of blood T cell repertoires in COVID-19. Data came from immunoSEQ multiplex PCR; TCRdb stores just in-frame clones and leaves some out. The sample comprises just over 95,000 clones, around nine tenths of which are singletons, and 5.1% rests with the top ten. The sequencing sample was made of peripheral blood. The receptors here all came from a man in his forties or fifties with acute or convalescent COVID-19. The CDR3 runs from the conserved cysteine through the conserved F or W. D genes are given only for firm matches. Not every row has a clone size; where given, it reads once, few, many or a size class.

v_call	d_call	j_call	clone_size	cdr3_aa	cdr3_nt
TRBV6-5	.	TRBJ1-6	.	CASKTLDKDRSPLHF	TGTGCCAGCAAGACCCTGGACAAGGACCGTTCACCCCTCCACTTT
TRBV19	TRBD2	TRBJ2-5	.	CASSIFSKTSGSKETQYF	TGTGCCAGTAGTATTTTTTCTAAGACTAGCGGGAGTAAAGAGACCCAGTACTTC
TRBV9	.	TRBJ2-6	.	CASSVEPLREVAGANVLTF	TGTGCCAGCAGCGTAGAACCTCTCAGGGAAGTGGCTGGGGCCAACGTCCTGACTTTC
TRBV14	TRBD1	TRBJ2-7	.	CASSFMGTGNHEQYF	TGTGCCAGCAGCTTTATGGGGACAGGGAACCACGAGCAGTACTTC
TRBV5-6	.	TRBJ2-1	.	CASSLAVYNEQFF	TGTGCCAGCAGCTTGGCCGTGTACAATGAGCAGTTCTTC
TRBV24-1	.	TRBJ1-2	.	CATSAGNGGYTF	TGTGCCACCAGTGCAGGGAACGGCGGCTACACCTTC
TRBV19	TRBD1	TRBJ1-5	once	CASSPQGAIQPQHF	TGTGCCAGTAGTCCACAGGGGGCGATTCAGCCCCAGCATTTT
TRBV6-1	TRBD2	TRBJ2-2	.	CASSVYDGLAGGHTGELFF	TGTGCCAGCAGTGTCTACGACGGACTAGCGGGAGGTCACACCGGGGAGCTGTTTTTT
TRBV7-9	TRBD1	TRBJ1-1	.	CASSLGDPGGTEAFF	TGTGCCAGCAGCTTAGGTGACCCAGGGGGGACTGAAGCTTTCTTT
TRBV12-3/TRBV12-4	.	TRBJ2-2	.	CASRSRTSGELFF	TGTGCCAGCAGGTCTCGTACGAGCGGGGAGCTGTTTTTT
TRBV4-1	.	TRBJ1-3	once	CASSQERQGNTIYF	TGCGCCAGCAGCCAAGAGCGACAGGGAAACACCATATATTTT
TRBV5-1	TRBD1	TRBJ2-2	.	CASSLGQGLKGELFF	TGCGCCAGCAGCTTGGGACAGGGGCTAAAAGGGGAGCTGTTTTTT
TRBV25-1	.	TRBJ2-1	.	CASSEAGSSYNEQFF	TGTGCCAGCAGTGAAGCGGGAAGCTCCTACAATGAGCAGTTCTTC
TRBV11-2	.	TRBJ2-2	.	CASSLVGGDTGELFF	TGTGCCAGCAGCTTAGTTGGAGGGGACACCGGGGAGCTGTTTTTT
TRBV25-1	TRBD1	TRBJ1-1	.	CASSESGTGGMNTEAFF	TGTGCCAGCAGTGAATCAGGGACAGGGGGGATGAACACTGAAGCTTTCTTT
TRBV7-2	.	TRBJ2-1	.	CASSLDLSSGVEFF	TGTGCCAGCAGCTTAGACCTATCGTCGGGAGTGGAGTTCTTC
TRBV7-6	TRBD2	TRBJ2-7	.	CASSPSGSGVYEQYF	TGTGCCAGCAGCCCTAGCGGGAGTGGAGTCTACGAGCAGTACTTC
TRBV7-9	TRBD1	TRBJ1-4	.	CASSSQTGGTNEKLFF	TGTGCCAGCAGCTCCCAGACAGGGGGGACTAATGAAAAACTGTTTTTT
TRBV24-1	TRBD1	TRBJ1-2	once	CATSDPGQGAVYGYTF	TGTGCCACCAGTGACCCCGGACAGGGGGCGGTCTATGGCTACACCTTC
TRBV14	TRBD2	TRBJ2-3	.	CASSQDPGLAGGADTQYF	TGTGCCAGCAGCCAAGACCCGGGACTAGCGGGAGGAGCCGATACGCAGTATTTT
TRBV19	TRBD2	TRBJ2-7	.	CASSTSSGGYYEQYF	TGTGCCAGTAGTACCTCTAGCGGGGGATACTACGAGCAGTACTTC
TRBV15	.	TRBJ2-7	.	CATSREQGEQYF	TGTGCCACCAGCAGAGAACAGGGCGAGCAGTACTTC
TRBV6-5	TRBD1	TRBJ1-2	.	CASITTRTGGGYTF	TGTGCCAGCATTACAACCCGGACAGGGGGAGGCTACACCTTC
TRBV11-2	TRBD2	TRBJ2-1	.	CASSRQRGAGASYNEQFF	TGTGCCAGCAGCCGCCAACGGGGAGCGGGAGCCTCCTACAATGAGCAGTTCTTC
TRBV5-1	.	TRBJ2-5	.	CASSATSIGETQYF	TGCGCCAGCAGCGCCACTAGCATCGGGGAGACCCAGTACTTC
TRBV6-5	.	TRBJ2-7	.	CASLSSLNYEQYF	TGTGCCAGCTTGAGTAGCCTTAACTACGAGCAGTACTTC
TRBV6-5	TRBD1	TRBJ1-2	.	CATHEDRGYGYTF	TGTGCCACCCATGAAGACAGGGGCTATGGCTACACCTTC
TRBV7-9	TRBD1	TRBJ1-1	.	CASSPGQTSHEAFF	TGTGCCAGCAGCCCGGGACAGACATCTCATGAAGCTTTCTTT
TRBV5-1	.	TRBJ1-3	.	CASSEDTGNTIYF	TGCGCCAGCAGCGAAGACACTGGAAACACCATATATTTT
TRBV19	.	TRBJ1-6	.	CASSIAAGSPLHF	TGTGCCAGTAGTATAGCGGCGGGTTCACCCCTCCACTTT
TRBV19	.	TRBJ2-5	few	CASSIDQGPGSGTQYF	TGTGCCAGTAGTATAGATCAGGGGCCGGGCTCGGGGACCCAGTACTTC
TRBV4-3	TRBD2	TRBJ2-1	.	CASSPLGTSGPGQFF	TGCGCCAGCAGCCCCTTAGGGACTAGCGGTCCAGGGCAGTTCTTC
TRBV6-1	TRBD2	TRBJ2-2	.	CASSEAVLGWEGMAGELFF	TGTGCCAGCAGTGAGGCGGTTCTGGGGTGGGAGGGCATGGCCGGGGAGCTGTTTTTT
TRBV2	TRBD1	TRBJ1-2	.	CASTQGARGYTF	TGTGCCAGCACACAGGGGGCTCGGGGCTACACCTTC
TRBV7-9	.	TRBJ2-5	.	CASSFGGGSGKTQYF	TGTGCCAGCAGCTTCGGTGGGGGGTCCGGCAAGACCCAGTACTTC
TRBV9	TRBD1	TRBJ2-7	.	CASSDLGQTVEQYF	TGTGCCAGCAGCGACCTGGGACAGACGGTCGAGCAGTACTTC
TRBV3-1/TRBV3-2	.	TRBJ2-5	.	CASSQDGRGAWQTQYF	TGTGCCAGCAGCCAAGATGGCCGGGGGGCTTGGCAGACCCAGTACTTC
TRBV12-5	.	TRBJ1-4	.	CASGSPWFGGSEKLFF	TGTGCTAGTGGTTCCCCGTGGTTTGGGGGCAGTGAAAAACTGTTTTTT
TRBV7-9	.	TRBJ1-5	.	CASSLTQGSDQPQHF	TGTGCCAGCAGCTTAACACAGGGCTCTGATCAGCCCCAGCATTTT
TRBV10-3	TRBD2	TRBJ2-3	.	CAISLGLAGGGNTDTQYF	TGTGCCATCAGCCTGGGACTAGCGGGAGGGGGTAACACAGATACGCAGTATTTT
TRBV7-2	.	TRBJ1-3	.	CASSLYVGSGNTIYF	TGTGCCAGCAGCTTATACGTCGGGTCTGGAAACACCATATATTTT
TRBV30	TRBD2	TRBJ2-1	.	CAYRVGAGDGEQFF	TGTGCCTACCGAGTGGGAGCGGGAGACGGTGAGCAGTTCTTC
TRBV19	.	TRBJ2-1	.	CASEGESNEQFF	TGTGCTTCAGAGGGTGAGTCCAATGAGCAGTTCTTC